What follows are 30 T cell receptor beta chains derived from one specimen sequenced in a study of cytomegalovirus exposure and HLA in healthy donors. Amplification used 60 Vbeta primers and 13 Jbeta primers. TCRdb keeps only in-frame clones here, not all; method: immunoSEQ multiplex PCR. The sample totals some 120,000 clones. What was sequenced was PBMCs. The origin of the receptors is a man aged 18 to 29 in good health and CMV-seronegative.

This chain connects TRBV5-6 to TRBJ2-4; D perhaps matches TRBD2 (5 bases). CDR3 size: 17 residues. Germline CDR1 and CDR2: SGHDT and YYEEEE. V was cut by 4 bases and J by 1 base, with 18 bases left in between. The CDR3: CASSRGVFSVAKNIQYF. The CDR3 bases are TGTGCCAGCAGCCGTGGGGTGTTTAGCGTGGCCAAAAACATTCAGTACTTC.

CDR3 region: CASSYRDNTNTEAFF. The CDR3 DNA follows: TGTGCCAGCAGTTATCGAGACAACACGAACACTGAAGCTTTCTTT. The rearrangement uses TRBV6-5 and TRBJ1-1; D remains ambiguous. Germline values: CDR1 MNHEY, CDR2 SVGAGI. The CDR3 length is 15 residues. Trimming stripped 3 bases from V and 1 base from J, with 12 bases between.

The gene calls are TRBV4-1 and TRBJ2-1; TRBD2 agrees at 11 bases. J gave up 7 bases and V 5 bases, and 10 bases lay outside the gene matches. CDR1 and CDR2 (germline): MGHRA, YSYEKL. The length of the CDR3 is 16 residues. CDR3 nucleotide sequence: TGCGCCAGCAGCAAAACCGGGACTAGCGGACCTAATGAGCAGTTCTTC. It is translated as CASSKTGTSGPNEQFF.

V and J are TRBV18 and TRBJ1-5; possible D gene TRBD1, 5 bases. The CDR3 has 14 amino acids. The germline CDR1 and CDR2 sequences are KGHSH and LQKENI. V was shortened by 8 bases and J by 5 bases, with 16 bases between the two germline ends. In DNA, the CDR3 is TGTGCCAGCCGACGGTCGGGGGTAGATCAGCCCCAGCATTTT. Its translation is CASRRSGVDQPQHF.

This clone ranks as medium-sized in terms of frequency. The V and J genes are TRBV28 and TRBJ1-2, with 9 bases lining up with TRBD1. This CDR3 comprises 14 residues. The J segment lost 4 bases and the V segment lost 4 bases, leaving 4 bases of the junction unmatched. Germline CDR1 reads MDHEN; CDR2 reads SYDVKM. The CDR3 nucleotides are TGTGCCAGCAGTTGGGACAGGGATTTCTATGGCTACACCTTC. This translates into CASSWDRDFYGYTF.

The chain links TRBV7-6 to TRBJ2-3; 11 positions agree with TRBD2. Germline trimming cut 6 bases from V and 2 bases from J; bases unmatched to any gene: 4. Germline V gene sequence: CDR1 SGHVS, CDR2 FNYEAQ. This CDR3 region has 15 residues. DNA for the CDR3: TGTGCCAGCAGGCGACTAGCGGGGCCCACAGATACGCAGTATTTT. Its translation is CASRRLAGPTDTQYF.

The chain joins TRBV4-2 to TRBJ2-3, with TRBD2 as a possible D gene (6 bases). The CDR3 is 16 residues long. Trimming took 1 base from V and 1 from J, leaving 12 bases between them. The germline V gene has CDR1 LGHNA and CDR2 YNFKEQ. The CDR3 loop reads CASSQGGGDRTDTQYF. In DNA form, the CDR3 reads TGTGCCAGCAGCCAAGGTGGAGGGGACCGCACAGATACGCAGTATTTT.

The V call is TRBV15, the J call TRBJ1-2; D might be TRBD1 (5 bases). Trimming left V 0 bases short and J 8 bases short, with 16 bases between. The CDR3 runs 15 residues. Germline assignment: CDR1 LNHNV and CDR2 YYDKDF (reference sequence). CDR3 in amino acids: CATSRDWEGRGGYTF. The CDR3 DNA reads TGTGCCACCAGCAGAGATTGGGAGGGGCGGGGCGGCTACACCTTC.

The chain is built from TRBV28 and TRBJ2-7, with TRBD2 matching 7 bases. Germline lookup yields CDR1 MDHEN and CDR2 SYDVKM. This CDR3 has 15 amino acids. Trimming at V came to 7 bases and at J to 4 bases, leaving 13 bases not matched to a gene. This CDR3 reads CASKLVSGTSYEQYF. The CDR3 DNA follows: TGTGCCAGCAAGTTGGTGAGCGGGACCTCTTACGAGCAGTACTTC.

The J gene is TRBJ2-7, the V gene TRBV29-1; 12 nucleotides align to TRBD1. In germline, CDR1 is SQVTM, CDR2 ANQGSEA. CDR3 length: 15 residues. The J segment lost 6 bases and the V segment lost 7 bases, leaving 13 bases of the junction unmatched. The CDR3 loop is CSAESGTGGVSEQYF. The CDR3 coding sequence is TGCAGCGCGGAATCCGGGACAGGGGGCGTGAGCGAGCAGTACTTC.

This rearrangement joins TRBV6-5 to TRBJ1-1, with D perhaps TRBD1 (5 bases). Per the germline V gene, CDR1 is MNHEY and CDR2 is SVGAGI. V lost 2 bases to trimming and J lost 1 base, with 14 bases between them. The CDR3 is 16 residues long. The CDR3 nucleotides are TGTGCCAGCAGTTACGGGGCAGGCGAAGCGAACACTGAAGCTTTCTTT. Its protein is CASSYGAGEANTEAFF.

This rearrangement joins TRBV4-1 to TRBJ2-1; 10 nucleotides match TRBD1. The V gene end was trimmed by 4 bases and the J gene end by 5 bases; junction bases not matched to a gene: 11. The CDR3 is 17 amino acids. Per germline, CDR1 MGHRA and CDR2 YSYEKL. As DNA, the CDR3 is TGCGCCAGCAGCCCCTCCGTTTGGACAGGGGGGGACAATGAGCAGTTCTTC. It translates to CASSPSVWTGGDNEQFF.

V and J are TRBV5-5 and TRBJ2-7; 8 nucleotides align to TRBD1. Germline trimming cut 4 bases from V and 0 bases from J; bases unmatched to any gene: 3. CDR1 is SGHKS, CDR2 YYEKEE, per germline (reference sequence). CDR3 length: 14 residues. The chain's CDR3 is CASSAGQASYEQYF. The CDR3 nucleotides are TGTGCCAGCAGCGCGGGACAGGCCTCCTACGAGCAGTACTTC.

CDR3 in amino acids: CASSVDSGRRTDTQYF. The DNA for the CDR3 is TGTGCCAGCAGCGTAGACAGCGGGAGGAGGACAGATACGCAGTATTTT. The chain combines TRBV9 with TRBJ2-3; 9 positions agree with TRBD2. From germline, CDR1 is SGDLS and CDR2 YYNGEE. Trimming at V came to 0 bases and at J to 3 bases, leaving 5 bases not matched to a gene. The CDR3 is 16 amino acids.

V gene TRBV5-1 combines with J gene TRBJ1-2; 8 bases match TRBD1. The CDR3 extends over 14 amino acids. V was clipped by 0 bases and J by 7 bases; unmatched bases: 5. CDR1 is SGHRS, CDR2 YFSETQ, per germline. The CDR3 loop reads CASSLGQGALGYTF. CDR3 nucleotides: TGCGCCAGCAGCTTGGGTCAGGGGGCCCTTGGCTACACCTTC.

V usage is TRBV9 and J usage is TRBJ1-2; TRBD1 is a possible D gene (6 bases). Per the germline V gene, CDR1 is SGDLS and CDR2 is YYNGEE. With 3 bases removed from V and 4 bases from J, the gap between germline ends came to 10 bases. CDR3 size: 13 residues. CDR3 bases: TGTGCCAGCAGCGAGGGGGGGGCCTATGGCTACACCTTC. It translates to CASSEGGAYGYTF.

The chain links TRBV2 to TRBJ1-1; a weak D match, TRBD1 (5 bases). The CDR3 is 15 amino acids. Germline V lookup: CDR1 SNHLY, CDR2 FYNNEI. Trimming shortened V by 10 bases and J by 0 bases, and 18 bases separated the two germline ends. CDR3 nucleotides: TGTGCCACCATATCGGGGGACCTCTTGAACACTGAAGCTTTCTTT. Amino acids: CATISGDLLNTEAFF.

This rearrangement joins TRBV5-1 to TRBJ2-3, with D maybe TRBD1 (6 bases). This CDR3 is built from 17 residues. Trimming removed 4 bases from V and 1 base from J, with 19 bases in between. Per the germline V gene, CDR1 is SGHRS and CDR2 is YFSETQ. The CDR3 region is CASSRDNRAGGTDTQYF. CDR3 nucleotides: TGCGCCAGCAGCCGAGATAACAGGGCTGGGGGCACAGATACGCAGTATTTT.

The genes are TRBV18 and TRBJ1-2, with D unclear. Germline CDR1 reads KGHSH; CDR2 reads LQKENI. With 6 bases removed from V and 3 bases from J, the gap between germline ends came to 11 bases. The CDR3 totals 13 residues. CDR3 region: CASSLSGHYGYTF. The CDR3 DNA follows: TGTGCCAGCTCCCTGAGCGGCCACTATGGCTACACCTTC.

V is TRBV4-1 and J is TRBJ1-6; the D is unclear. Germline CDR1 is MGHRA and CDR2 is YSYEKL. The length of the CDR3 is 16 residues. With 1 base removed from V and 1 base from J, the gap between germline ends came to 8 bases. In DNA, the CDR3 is TGCGCCAGCAGCCAAGGAGAAAGATCCTATAATTCACCCCTCCACTTT. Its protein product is CASSQGERSYNSPLHF.

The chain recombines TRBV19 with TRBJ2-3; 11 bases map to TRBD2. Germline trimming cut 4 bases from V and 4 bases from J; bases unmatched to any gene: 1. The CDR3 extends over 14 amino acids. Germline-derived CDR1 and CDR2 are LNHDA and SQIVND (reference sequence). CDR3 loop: CASSKLAGADTQYF. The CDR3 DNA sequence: TGTGCCAGTAGTAAACTAGCGGGGGCAGATACGCAGTATTTT.

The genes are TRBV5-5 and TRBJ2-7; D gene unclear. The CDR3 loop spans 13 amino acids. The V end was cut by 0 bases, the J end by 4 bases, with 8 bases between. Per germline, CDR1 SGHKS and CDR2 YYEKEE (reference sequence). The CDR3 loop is CASSLALEYEQYF. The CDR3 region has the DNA TGTGCCAGCAGCTTGGCGCTAGAATACGAGCAGTACTTC.

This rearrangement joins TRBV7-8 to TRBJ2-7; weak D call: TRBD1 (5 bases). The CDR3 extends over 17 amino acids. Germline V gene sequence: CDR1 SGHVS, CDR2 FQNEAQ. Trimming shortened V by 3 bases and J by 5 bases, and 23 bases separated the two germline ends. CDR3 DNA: TGTGCCAGCAGCTTTAAGATGGCTGGGCCTGGGGCCCACGAGCAGTACTTC. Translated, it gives CASSFKMAGPGAHEQYF.

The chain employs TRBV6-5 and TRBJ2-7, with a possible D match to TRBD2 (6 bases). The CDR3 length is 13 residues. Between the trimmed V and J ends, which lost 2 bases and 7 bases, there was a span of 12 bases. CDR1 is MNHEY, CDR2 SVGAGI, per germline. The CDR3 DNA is TGTGCCAGCAGTTACCCGGAGGGAAGAGAGCAGTACTTC. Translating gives CASSYPEGREQYF.

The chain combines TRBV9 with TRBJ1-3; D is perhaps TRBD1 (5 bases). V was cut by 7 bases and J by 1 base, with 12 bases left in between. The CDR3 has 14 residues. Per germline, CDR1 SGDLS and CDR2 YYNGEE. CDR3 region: CASSSGGSGNTIYF. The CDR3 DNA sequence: TGTGCCAGCTCTTCGGGGGGGTCTGGAAACACCATATATTTT. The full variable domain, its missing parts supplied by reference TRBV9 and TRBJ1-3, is DSGVTQTPKHLITATGQRVTLRCSPRSGDLSVYWYQQSLDQGLQFLIQYYNGEERAKGNILERFSAQQFPDLHSELNLSSLELGDSALYFCASSSGGSGNTIYFGEGSWLTVV.

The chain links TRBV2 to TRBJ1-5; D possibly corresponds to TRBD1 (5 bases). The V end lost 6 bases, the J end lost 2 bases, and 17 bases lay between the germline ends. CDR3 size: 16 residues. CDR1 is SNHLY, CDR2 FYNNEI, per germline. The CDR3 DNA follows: TGTGCCAGCAGGCGTGCAGGGTTCGAGGGCAATCAGCCCCAGCATTTT. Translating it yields CASRRAGFEGNQPQHF.

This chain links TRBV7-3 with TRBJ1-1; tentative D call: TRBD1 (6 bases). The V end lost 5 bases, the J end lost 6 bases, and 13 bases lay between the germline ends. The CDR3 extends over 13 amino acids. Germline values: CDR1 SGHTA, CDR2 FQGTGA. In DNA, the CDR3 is TGTGCCAGCAGCAACCAGGGGATTGCTGAAGCTTTCTTT. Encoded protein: CASSNQGIAEAFF. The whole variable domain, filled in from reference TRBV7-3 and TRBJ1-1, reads GAGVSQTPSNKVTEKGKYVELRCDPISGHTALYWYRQSLGQGPEFLIYFQGTGAADDSGLPNDRFFAVRPEGSVSTLKIQRTERGDSAVYLCASSNQGIAEAFFGQGTRLTVV.

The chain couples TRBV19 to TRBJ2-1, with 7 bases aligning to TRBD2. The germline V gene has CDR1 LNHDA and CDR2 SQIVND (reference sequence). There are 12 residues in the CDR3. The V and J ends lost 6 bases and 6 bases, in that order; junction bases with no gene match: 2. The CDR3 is CASRERGNEQFF. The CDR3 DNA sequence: TGTGCCAGTAGAGAGCGGGGCAATGAGCAGTTCTTC.

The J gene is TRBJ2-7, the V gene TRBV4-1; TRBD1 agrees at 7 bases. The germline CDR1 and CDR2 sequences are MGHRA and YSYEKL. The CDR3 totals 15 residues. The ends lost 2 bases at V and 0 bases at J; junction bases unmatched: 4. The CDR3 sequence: CASSQNDRDSYEQYF. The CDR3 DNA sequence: TGCGCCAGCAGCCAAAACGACAGGGACTCCTACGAGCAGTACTTC.

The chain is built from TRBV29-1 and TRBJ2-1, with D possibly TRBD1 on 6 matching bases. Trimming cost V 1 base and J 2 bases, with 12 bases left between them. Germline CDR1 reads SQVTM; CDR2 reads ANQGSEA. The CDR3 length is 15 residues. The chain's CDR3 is CSVEGRRGPYNEQFF. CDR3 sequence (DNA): TGCAGCGTTGAAGGACGCAGGGGCCCCTACAATGAGCAGTTCTTC.